Listed below are T cell receptor beta chains from one sample, sequenced in a study of T cell repertoires and Cas9 in healthy adults. Clones were sequenced by immunoSEQ multiplex PCR, and TCRdb holds only the in-frame ones, with some missing. The table lists about 22,000 clones, about 90% of them singletons. Sequenced input: CD4+ effector T cells (CD127+, CD25-, CD137-, CD154-) from PBMCs; culture status not recorded. These receptors were collected from a human donor in good health. Both conserved end residues are part of each CDR3. The D gene is left open where the match is weak. Rows may omit the clone size; those that give it use once, few, many or a size class.

CDR3nt,CDR3aa,d_gene,abundance,j_gene,v_gene
TGTGCCTGGAAGGGCAGCTACGAGCAGTACTTC,CAWKGSYEQYF,NA,NA,TRBJ2-7,TRBV30
TGTGCCAGCAGCTTAGAAGTGGACAGGGTCCAGCCCCAGCATTTT,CASSLEVDRVQPQHF,TRBD1,NA,TRBJ1-5,TRBV7-2
TGTGCCAGCAGCTTAGACGGCAGGGTGGAGGAGACCCAGTACTTC,CASSLDGRVEETQYF,NA,NA,TRBJ2-5,TRBV11-3
TGTGCCAGCTCGGTGGGGACTGGGTTCAGTGAGCAGTTCTTC,CASSVGTGFSEQFF,NA,NA,TRBJ2-1,TRBV7-3
TGTGCCAGCAGCGCCCCCCCAGGGGCCAACGTCCTGACTTTC,CASSAPPGANVLTF,NA,NA,TRBJ2-6,TRBV9
TGTGCCAGCAGCGCCCCCGGGGCCCACAATGAGCAGTTCTTC,CASSAPGAHNEQFF,NA,NA,TRBJ2-1,TRBV9
TGCAGCGTTGTGCAGAACACTGAAGCTTTCTTT,CSVVQNTEAFF,NA,NA,TRBJ1-1,TRBV29-1
TGTGCCAGCACTCAGACAGGTTACGAGCAGTACTTC,CASTQTGYEQYF,NA,once,TRBJ2-7,TRBV6-5
TGCGCCAGCAGCCAACCGACTAGCGGGGGAGAGCAGTTCTTC,CASSQPTSGGEQFF,TRBD2,once,TRBJ2-1,TRBV4-3
TGTGCCAGCAGCCAGGCCTTTAGGTACAATGAGCAGTTCTTC,CASSQAFRYNEQFF,NA,NA,TRBJ2-1,TRBV5-8
TGTGCCAGCAGCTTAACCTTGGCGGGACTGATCAATGAGCAGTTCTTC,CASSLTLAGLINEQFF,NA,NA,TRBJ2-1,TRBV11-1
TGCGCCAGCAGCCCTCCTAGCGGTAGGGACAATGAGCAGTTCTTC,CASSPPSGRDNEQFF,TRBD2,NA,TRBJ2-1,TRBV5-1
TGTGCCAGTAGAAAAACTACGACAGGGTCCACTGAAGCTTTCTTT,CASRKTTTGSTEAFF,TRBD1,NA,TRBJ1-1,TRBV19
TGTGCCAGCAGCTTCGAACAGGGTTGGGAGACCCAGTACTTC,CASSFEQGWETQYF,NA,NA,TRBJ2-5,TRBV7-9
TGCGCCAGCAGCCCGGCGGGGCGCGGGGATCAAGAGACCCAGTACTTC,CASSPAGRGDQETQYF,NA,NA,TRBJ2-5,TRBV5-1
TGTGCCAGTAGTACCGTGGGACAGGGAGATCAGCCCCAGCATTTT,CASSTVGQGDQPQHF,TRBD1,NA,TRBJ1-5,TRBV19
TGTGCCAGCAGACCTGGACAGGTGAGTCAGCCCCAGCATTTT,CASRPGQVSQPQHF,TRBD1,NA,TRBJ1-5,TRBV6-5
TGCGCCAGCAGCTTGGCCCCCGGAGCGGGAGGCGGGGAGACCCAGTACTTC,CASSLAPGAGGGETQYF,TRBD2,NA,TRBJ2-5,TRBV5-1
TGTGCCAGTACCCAACCCCCCACCGGGAGTCGCAACAATGAGCAGTTCTTC,CASTQPPTGSRNNEQFF,NA,NA,TRBJ2-1,TRBV19
TGTGCCATCAGTGACTCAGCGGGAGTGGAGTCGTCCGAGCAGTTCTTC,CAISDSAGVESSEQFF,TRBD2,NA,TRBJ2-1,TRBV10-3
TGTGCCAGCAGCTTGAGACTAGCGGGAACCGGGGTAGATACGCAGTATTTT,CASSLRLAGTGVDTQYF,TRBD2,NA,TRBJ2-3,TRBV7-3
TGTGCCTGGAGTGTAGGACACCTAAATGGGGGCTACACCTTC,CAWSVGHLNGGYTF,NA,NA,TRBJ1-2,TRBV30
TGCGCCAGCAGCCAAGACGGGTCTGCAAACACCATATATTTT,CASSQDGSANTIYF,NA,NA,TRBJ1-3,TRBV4-3
TGTGCCTGGAGTGGAGAGACAGGGGAAAGGCCTAAAGCTTTCTTT,CAWSGETGERPKAFF,TRBD1,NA,TRBJ1-1,TRBV30
TGTGCCAGCAGCTTTCAAGTCGAGGGCTACACCTTC,CASSFQVEGYTF,NA,few,TRBJ1-2,TRBV7-9
TGTGCCAGCAGCGTATCGTGGACAGGGAGTTCACCCCTCCACTTT,CASSVSWTGSSPLHF,TRBD1,NA,TRBJ1-6,TRBV9
TGTGCCAGCACCCGAGGGGGGGGAGGTAATTCACCCCTCCACTTT,CASTRGGGGNSPLHF,NA,NA,TRBJ1-6,TRBV7-2
TGTGCCAGCAGCTCACCAGGTGGCGAAAAACTGTTTTTT,CASSSPGGEKLFF,NA,NA,TRBJ1-4,TRBV5-4
TGTGCCAGCAGTGAAGGCTACTACTCTGGAAACACCATATATTTT,CASSEGYYSGNTIYF,NA,NA,TRBJ1-3,TRBV6-1